This T cell receptor beta chain was captured in a study of blood T cell repertoires in COVID-19. About the study: The United States, Italy and Spain were the sources of the acute and convalescent COVID-19 samples.

In germline, CDR1 is SGHAT, CDR2 FQNNGV. V was cut by 2 bases and J by 2 bases, with 12 bases left in between. This CDR3 contains 15 residues. The data were produced by immunoSEQ multiplex PCR, yet TCRdb's version contains in-frame clones alone and is incomplete. Here the sample spans roughly 60,000 clones, more than 65% being singletons. The sequence was obtained from a woman aged 55-69 years with acute or convalescent COVID-19. This rearrangement joins TRBV11-2 to TRBJ1-2; D is unclear. The sample taken for sequencing was peripheral blood. The CDR3 reads CASSLKEGWNYGYTF. CDR3 coding DNA: TGTGCCAGCAGCTTAAAGGAGGGCTGGAACTATGGCTACACCTTC.